This T cell receptor beta chain is from a study of siplizumab effects on memory and regulatory T cells. Some clones are missing from TCRdb's copy, which holds only in-frame ones; the method was immunoSEQ multiplex PCR. Among more than 85,000 clones, around 90% were seen once, and the ten largest hold roughly 2.8%. The CDR3 is made up of 16 amino acids. V lost 2 bases to trimming and J lost 2 bases; unmatched junction nucleotides: 3. Germline V CDR1 and CDR2: SGHNT, YYREEE (reference sequence). The gene calls are TRBV5-4 and TRBJ2-2; 10 bases are a match to TRBD1. The sequence was obtained from a human donor in good health. Some clones in this sample may be carry-over from other donors' samples. Sequences were obtained from CD4+ T cells sorted from blood. CDR3 in DNA: TGTGCCAGCAGCTTCCGGACAGGGGGTAACACCGGGGAGCTGTTTTTT. Its translation is CASSFRTGGNTGELFF. Full variable domain (remainder filled in from reference TRBV5-4 and TRBJ2-2): ETGVTQSPTHLIKTRGQQVTLRCSSQSGHNTVSWYQQALGQGPQFIFQYYREEENGRGNFPPRFSGLQFPNYSSELNVNALELDDSALYLCASSFRTGGNTGELFFGEGSRLTVL.